Listed below are T cell receptor beta chains from one sample, sequenced in a study of blood T cell repertoires in COVID-19. Sequencing was performed with immunoSEQ multiplex PCR; in TCRdb, only in-frame clones are kept and a portion is missing. The data contain 200,000 to 250,000 clones, roughly 76% of them singletons. Sequencing used peripheral blood. The receptors were sampled from an elderly woman with COVID-19, enrolled during active disease. CDR3s include the opening cysteine and the closing phenylalanine or tryptophan. Each record gives: D gene, CDR3 length, clone size, V gene, J gene, CDR3 protein, CDR3 DNA. A D gene is named only where the DNA matches it firmly. Clone size is shown for a subset of rows, as once, few, many or a class of expanded clone.

d_gene: .; len: 12; abundance: .; v_gene: TRBV24-1; j_gene: TRBJ1-2; CDR3aa: CATSDQNYGYTF; CDR3nt: TGTGCCACCAGTGACCAGAACTATGGCTACACCTTC
d_gene: TRBD1; len: 17; abundance: .; v_gene: TRBV18; j_gene: TRBJ1-5; CDR3aa: CASSPPIYGTGEQPQHF; CDR3nt: TGTGCCAGCTCACCACCTATATACGGGACAGGGGAACAGCCCCAGCATTTT
d_gene: .; len: 11; abundance: .; v_gene: TRBV19; j_gene: TRBJ2-4; CDR3aa: CASSKENIQYF; CDR3nt: TGTGCCAGTAGTAAGGAGAACATTCAGTACTTC
d_gene: .; len: 13; abundance: .; v_gene: TRBV30; j_gene: TRBJ2-1; CDR3aa: CAWSAERRTEQFF; CDR3nt: TGTGCCTGGAGCGCTGAACGGAGAACCGAGCAGTTCTTC
d_gene: TRBD1; len: 17; abundance: .; v_gene: TRBV7-9; j_gene: TRBJ1-6; CDR3aa: CASSSARGNSYNSPLHF; CDR3nt: TGTGCCAGCAGCTCGGCCAGGGGGAACTCCTATAATTCACCCCTCCACTTT
d_gene: .; len: 13; abundance: few; v_gene: TRBV19; j_gene: TRBJ1-1; CDR3aa: CASSAGTGTEAFF; CDR3nt: TGTGCCAGTAGTGCTGGAACAGGGACTGAAGCTTTCTTT
d_gene: TRBD1; len: 14; abundance: .; v_gene: TRBV6-5; j_gene: TRBJ1-1; CDR3aa: CASSPQGMNTEAFF; CDR3nt: TGTGCCAGCAGCCCACAGGGGATGAACACTGAAGCTTTCTTT
d_gene: .; len: 13; abundance: few; v_gene: TRBV5-6; j_gene: TRBJ1-1; CDR3aa: CASSFQSRAEAFF; CDR3nt: TGTGCCAGCAGCTTCCAGAGCAGGGCGGAAGCTTTCTTT
d_gene: TRBD1; len: 15; abundance: .; v_gene: TRBV11-2; j_gene: TRBJ1-6; CDR3aa: CASSARDRGNSPLHF; CDR3nt: TGTGCCAGCAGCGCACGGGACAGGGGTAATTCACCCCTCCACTTT
d_gene: .; len: 12; abundance: .; v_gene: TRBV7-9; j_gene: TRBJ1-1; CDR3aa: CASSPVDSGAFF; CDR3nt: TGTGCCAGCAGCCCCGTAGACAGTGGAGCTTTCTTT
d_gene: TRBD2; len: 16; abundance: .; v_gene: TRBV28; j_gene: TRBJ2-1; CDR3aa: CASSLPFTSAHNEQFF; CDR3nt: TGTGCCAGCAGTTTACCTTTCACTAGCGCGCACAATGAGCAGTTCTTC
d_gene: TRBD1; len: 15; abundance: .; v_gene: TRBV6-5; j_gene: TRBJ2-2; CDR3aa: CASSPGGQGTGELFF; CDR3nt: TGTGCCAGCAGTCCAGGGGGTCAGGGCACCGGGGAGCTGTTTTTT
d_gene: TRBD1; len: 18; abundance: .; v_gene: TRBV5-5; j_gene: TRBJ1-2; CDR3aa: CASSNRDRGFSGNYGYTF; CDR3nt: TGTGCCAGCAGCAACCGGGACAGGGGTTTTAGTGGTAACTATGGCTACACCTTC
d_gene: .; len: 15; abundance: .; v_gene: TRBV4-3; j_gene: TRBJ1-5; CDR3aa: CASSLSPGGDQPQHF; CDR3nt: TGCGCCAGCAGCCTAAGCCCGGGGGGTGATCAGCCCCAGCATTTT
d_gene: .; len: 12; abundance: .; v_gene: TRBV29-1; j_gene: TRBJ2-3; CDR3aa: CSVESSTDTQYF; CDR3nt: TGCAGCGTTGAGTCTAGCACAGATACGCAGTATTTT
d_gene: TRBD1; len: 15; abundance: once; v_gene: TRBV7-3; j_gene: TRBJ1-2; CDR3aa: CASSPQGQGIYGYTF; CDR3nt: TGTGCCAGCAGCCCCCAGGGACAGGGGATCTATGGCTACACCTTC
d_gene: .; len: 15; abundance: .; v_gene: TRBV28; j_gene: TRBJ2-3; CDR3aa: CASSKLGSSTDTQYF; CDR3nt: TGTGCCAGCAGTAAACTCGGGTCCTCGACAGATACGCAGTATTTT
d_gene: .; len: 13; abundance: .; v_gene: TRBV12-3/TRBV12-4; j_gene: TRBJ1-6; CDR3aa: CASSFIDNSPLHF; CDR3nt: TGTGCCAGCAGTTTTATAGATAATTCACCCCTCCACTTT
d_gene: TRBD1; len: 14; abundance: few; v_gene: TRBV5-1; j_gene: TRBJ1-2; CDR3aa: CASSPRPQVTGRSF; CDR3nt: TGCGCCAGCAGCCCGCGACCCCAAGTGACAGGGCGCTCCTTC
d_gene: TRBD2; len: 15; abundance: .; v_gene: TRBV19; j_gene: TRBJ2-3; CDR3aa: CASSRGTSGTDTQYF; CDR3nt: TGTGCCAGTAGTCGCGGGACTAGTGGGACAGATACGCAGTATTTT
d_gene: TRBD2; len: 15; abundance: .; v_gene: TRBV9; j_gene: TRBJ2-3; CDR3aa: CASSFSGRGADTQYF; CDR3nt: TGTGCCAGCAGCTTTAGCGGGAGGGGTGCAGATACGCAGTATTTT
d_gene: .; len: 14; abundance: .; v_gene: TRBV6-5; j_gene: TRBJ1-2; CDR3aa: CASSSSREGYGYTF; CDR3nt: TGTGCCAGCAGTTCCTCAAGGGAGGGATATGGCTACACCTTC
d_gene: TRBD2; len: 16; abundance: .; v_gene: TRBV5-1; j_gene: TRBJ2-2; CDR3aa: CASSLAAGGQTGELFF; CDR3nt: TGCGCCAGCAGCTTGGCAGCGGGAGGGCAGACCGGGGAGCTGTTTTTT
d_gene: TRBD2; len: 16; abundance: .; v_gene: TRBV4-1; j_gene: TRBJ2-7; CDR3aa: CASSRSSGSLAYEQYF; CDR3nt: TGCGCCAGCAGCCGCTCTAGCGGTTCCTTGGCCTACGAGCAGTACTTC
d_gene: .; len: 13; abundance: .; v_gene: TRBV6-6; j_gene: TRBJ1-2; CDR3aa: CASSGGVDYGYTF; CDR3nt: TGTGCCAGCAGCGGCGGGGTGGACTATGGCTACACCTTC
d_gene: TRBD1; len: 16; abundance: .; v_gene: TRBV5-1; j_gene: TRBJ2-2; CDR3aa: CATGTGRGGLTGELFF; CDR3nt: TGCGCCACCGGGACAGGGAGAGGCGGTCTAACCGGGGAGCTGTTTTTT
d_gene: TRBD2; len: 16; abundance: .; v_gene: TRBV5-1; j_gene: TRBJ2-3; CDR3aa: CASSGRTSGDTDTQYF; CDR3nt: TGCGCCAGCAGCGGACGGACTAGCGGAGACACAGATACGCAGTATTTT
d_gene: .; len: 15; abundance: .; v_gene: TRBV5-1; j_gene: TRBJ2-5; CDR3aa: CASSLGRGEGETQYF; CDR3nt: TGCGCCAGCAGCTTGGGCAGGGGCGAGGGCGAGACCCAGTACTTC
d_gene: TRBD2; len: 16; abundance: .; v_gene: TRBV19; j_gene: TRBJ2-5; CDR3aa: CASSSQAGGPVETQYF; CDR3nt: TGTGCCAGTAGTAGCCAAGCGGGAGGCCCAGTGGAGACCCAGTACTTC
d_gene: .; len: 13; abundance: .; v_gene: TRBV7-2; j_gene: TRBJ2-7; CDR3aa: CASSLDNTYEQYF; CDR3nt: TGTGCCAGCAGCTTAGACAACACCTACGAGCAGTACTTC
d_gene: .; len: 12; abundance: .; v_gene: TRBV7-2; j_gene: TRBJ2-1; CDR3aa: CASSSYGQWQFF; CDR3nt: TGTGCCAGCAGCTCCTACGGACAATGGCAGTTCTTC
d_gene: .; len: 15; abundance: .; v_gene: TRBV5-1; j_gene: TRBJ2-3; CDR3aa: CASSQGSGSGFAQYF; CDR3nt: TGCGCCAGCTCTCAAGGAAGCGGGTCGGGGTTTGCGCAGTATTTT
d_gene: .; len: 14; abundance: once; v_gene: TRBV11-3; j_gene: TRBJ2-1; CDR3aa: CASSLAGGYNEQFF; CDR3nt: TGTGCCAGCAGCTTGGCAGGAGGATACAATGAGCAGTTCTTC
d_gene: .; len: 14; abundance: .; v_gene: TRBV6-5; j_gene: TRBJ1-4; CDR3aa: CASSRGSGNEKLFF; CDR3nt: TGTGCCAGCAGTAGAGGGTCGGGGAATGAAAAACTGTTTTTT
d_gene: .; len: 14; abundance: .; v_gene: TRBV5-5; j_gene: TRBJ1-2; CDR3aa: CASAPGHLPGGYTF; CDR3nt: TGTGCCAGCGCACCGGGACATCTTCCCGGGGGCTACACCTTC
d_gene: .; len: 15; abundance: once; v_gene: TRBV10-3; j_gene: TRBJ1-2; CDR3aa: CAISESGLTNYGYTF; CDR3nt: TGTGCCATCAGTGAGTCGGGACTCACTAACTATGGCTACACCTTC
d_gene: .; len: 13; abundance: .; v_gene: TRBV18; j_gene: TRBJ1-2; CDR3aa: CASSPRATDGYTF; CDR3nt: TGTGCCAGCTCACCACGGGCGACCGACGGCTACACCTTC
d_gene: .; len: 14; abundance: .; v_gene: TRBV18; j_gene: TRBJ1-2; CDR3aa: CASSPGWAGDGYTF; CDR3nt: TGTGCCAGCTCACCCGGTTGGGCAGGGGATGGCTACACCTTC
d_gene: .; len: 14; abundance: .; v_gene: TRBV6-5; j_gene: TRBJ1-4; CDR3aa: CASRGAGRGGKLFF; CDR3nt: TGTGCCAGCAGAGGTGCAGGGCGGGGAGGAAAACTGTTTTTT
d_gene: TRBD1; len: 16; abundance: .; v_gene: TRBV7-2; j_gene: TRBJ2-2; CDR3aa: CASSLLRTGGIGELFF; CDR3nt: TGTGCCAGCAGCTTACTGCGGACAGGGGGCATCGGGGAGCTGTTTTTT
d_gene: .; len: 11; abundance: .; v_gene: TRBV6-5; j_gene: TRBJ2-3; CDR3aa: CASSRADTQYF; CDR3nt: TGTGCCAGCAGTCGAGCAGATACGCAGTATTTT
d_gene: TRBD1; len: 17; abundance: .; v_gene: TRBV4-2; j_gene: TRBJ1-2; CDR3aa: CASSQGPGQSPQRGYTF; CDR3nt: TGTGCCAGCAGCCAAGGCCCGGGACAGTCCCCCCAACGGGGCTACACCTTC
d_gene: TRBD2; len: 15; abundance: few; v_gene: TRBV5-4; j_gene: TRBJ2-2; CDR3aa: CASSLNRGSTGELFF; CDR3nt: TGTGCCAGCAGCTTGAACCGCGGGAGTACCGGGGAGCTGTTTTTT
d_gene: .; len: 16; abundance: .; v_gene: TRBV9; j_gene: TRBJ2-3; CDR3aa: CASSMGSYRERDTQYF; CDR3nt: TGTGCCAGCAGCATGGGGAGCTATCGGGAGAGAGATACGCAGTATTTT
d_gene: TRBD1; len: 16; abundance: .; v_gene: TRBV7-2; j_gene: TRBJ2-3; CDR3aa: CASSPNRGGTQDTQYF; CDR3nt: TGTGCCAGCAGCCCCAACAGGGGTGGGACACAGGATACGCAGTATTTT
d_gene: TRBD1; len: 15; abundance: .; v_gene: TRBV2; j_gene: TRBJ1-5; CDR3aa: CASSARDRSNQPQHF; CDR3nt: TGTGCCAGCAGCGCCCGGGACAGAAGCAATCAGCCCCAGCATTTT